The 26 T cell receptor beta chains in this list originate from one sample, sequenced in a study of T cells in tumors after PD-1 blockade. The method was immunoSEQ multiplex PCR; TCRdb's version includes in-frame clones alone and lacks a portion of them. This sample yields around 35,000 clones, of which about three quarters are seen a single time; around 38% belongs to the top ten. The specimen was PBMCs, collected after anti-PD-1 treatment. The receptors were gathered from a human donor with basal cell carcinoma.

The chain joins TRBV7-2 to TRBJ2-4, with a possible D match to TRBD2 (7 bases). The CDR3 has 14 residues. The germline CDR1 and CDR2 sequences are SGHTA and FQGNSA. Trimming left V 0 bases short and J 5 bases short, with 8 bases between. The CDR3 DNA reads as TGTGCCAGCAGCTTAGCAGGGGGGGAAAACATTCAGTACTTC. The encoded protein is CASSLAGGENIQYF.

This clone was seen just once. The chain uses TRBV5-4 and TRBJ2-1; 9 bases are shared with TRBD2. This CDR3 spans 15 amino acids. V shed 1 base, J shed 4 bases, and the junction held 3 bases outside the gene matches. Germline-derived CDR1 and CDR2 are SGHNT and YYREEE (reference sequence). CDR3 sequence (DNA): TGTGCCAGCAGCTTGTACCTAGCGGGGTACAATGAGCAGTTCTTC. It is translated as CASSLYLAGYNEQFF.

By sample fraction, this clone is medium-sized (0.01 to 0.1%). J is TRBJ2-5 and V is TRBV7-9; a possible D gene is TRBD2 (5 bases). The CDR3 contains 17 residues. The germline gives CDR1 SEHNR, CDR2 FQNEAQ (reference sequence). The germline V and J ends were trimmed by 8 bases and 4 bases, with 26 bases remaining between them. This CDR3 is CASSLRGEAAEGETQYF. CDR3 DNA: TGTGCCAGCTCTTTACGGGGAGAAGCGGCTGAGGGAGAGACCCAGTACTTC.

Notes on this clone: Other DNA sequences in this specimen translate into the identical CDR3. The CDR3 here is CASRLAGGPYNEQFF. The CDR3 DNA is TGTGCCAGCAGACTAGCGGGAGGTCCCTACAATGAGCAGTTCTTC. This chain connects TRBV2 to TRBJ2-1, with 12 bases identical to TRBD2. This CDR3 comprises 15 residues. Germline V lookup: CDR1 SNHLY, CDR2 FYNNEI. The V gene end was trimmed by 6 bases and the J gene end by 2 bases; junction bases not matched to a gene: 2. The full variable domain, with the rest looked up from reference TRBV2 and TRBJ2-1, is EPEVTQTPSHQVTQMGQEVILRCVPISNHLYFYWYRQILGQKVEFLVSFYNNEISEKSEIFDDQFSVERPDGSNFTLKIRSTKLEDSAMYFCASRLAGGPYNEQFFGPGTRLTVL.

The V and J genes are TRBV10-3 and TRBJ1-5; tentatively, D is TRBD1 (5 bases). The CDR3 consists of 14 residues. Trimming left V 0 bases short and J 7 bases short, with 10 bases between. Germline V gene data show CDR1 as ENHRY and CDR2 as SYGVKD. For the CDR3, the DNA is TGTGCCATCAGTGAGTCTACGGGGACCCAGCCCCAGCATTTT. Translating gives CAISESTGTQPQHF.

V usage is TRBV19 and J usage is TRBJ1-1; perhaps TRBD1 as D (5 bases). The V end lost 6 bases, the J end lost 1 base, and 15 bases lay between the germline ends. CDR3 length equals 15 residues. Germline CDR1 reads LNHDA; CDR2 reads SQIVND (reference sequence). For the CDR3, the DNA is TGTGCCAGTAGGCGAGGGGTTCGGGGGAACACTGAAGCTTTCTTT. It translates to CASRRGVRGNTEAFF. Drawing the rest from reference TRBV19 and TRBJ1-1, the complete variable domain is DGGITQSPKYLFRKEGQNVTLSCEQNLNHDAMYWYRQDPGQGLRLIYYSQIVNDFQKGDIAEGYSVSREKKESFPLTVTSAQKNPTAFYLCASRRGVRGNTEAFFGQGTRLTVV.

The chain is built from TRBV6-6 and TRBJ2-3; 12 bases agree with TRBD2. This CDR3 is built from 15 residues. CDR1 and CDR2 (germline): MNHNY, SVGAGI (reference sequence). Trimming cost V 8 bases and J 0 bases; bases outside gene matches: 3. CDR3 in amino acids: CASRTSGTSTDTQYF. The CDR3 coding sequence is TGTGCCAGCCGGACTAGCGGGACAAGCACAGATACGCAGTATTTT.

This clone was counted a few times. The J gene is TRBJ1-5, the V gene TRBV6-2 or TRBV6-3; no definite D call. This CDR3 has 15 residues. Trimming shortened V by 0 bases and J by 4 bases, and 10 bases separated the two germline ends. Germline assignment: CDR1 MNHEY and CDR2 SVGEGT. CDR3 region: CASSYSKATNQPQHF. CDR3 coding DNA: TGTGCCAGCAGTTACTCGAAGGCGACTAATCAGCCCCAGCATTTT.

The chain has TRBV12-5 and TRBJ2-3; 13 bases agree with TRBD2. The germline V gene has CDR1 LGHNT and CDR2 FRNRAP. The CDR3 length is 15 residues. Unmatched junction bases numbered 4, after V lost 6 bases and J lost 4 bases. This CDR3 reads CASGLGTSGADTQYF. As DNA, the CDR3 is TGTGCTAGTGGGCTGGGGACTAGCGGGGCAGATACGCAGTATTTT.

This clone was seen more than once but under ten times. The V gene is TRBV5-1, the J gene TRBJ2-3; D is unclear. This CDR3 spans 13 amino acids. The germline V gene has CDR1 SGHRS and CDR2 YFSETQ. V lost 1 base to trimming and J lost 4 bases, with 7 bases between them. The CDR3 is CASSLRWADTQYF. The DNA of the CDR3 is TGCGCCAGCAGCTTGCGATGGGCAGATACGCAGTATTTT.

This sequence joins TRBV19 and TRBJ2-2; TRBD1 agrees at 10 bases. CDR3 length equals 17 residues. The V gene end was trimmed by 5 bases and the J gene end by 9 bases; junction bases not matched to a gene: 15. From germline, CDR1 is LNHDA and CDR2 SQIVND (reference sequence). The DNA for the CDR3 is TGTGCCAGTAGTCCTAGGACAGGGGGACGCCAGAGTAGGGAGCTGTTTTTT. Amino acids: CASSPRTGGRQSRELFF.

This chain links TRBV2 with TRBJ2-5; D gene uncertain. Trimming removed 2 bases from V and 1 base from J, with 11 bases in between. In germline, CDR1 is SNHLY, CDR2 FYNNEI. The CDR3 consists of 15 residues. The CDR3 protein is CASSETITSQETQYF. The CDR3, as DNA: TGTGCCAGCAGTGAAACCATCACCTCCCAAGAGACCCAGTACTTC. Full variable domain (missing parts from reference TRBV2 and TRBJ2-5): EPEVTQTPSHQVTQMGQEVILRCVPISNHLYFYWYRQILGQKVEFLVSFYNNEISEKSEIFDDQFSVERPDGSNFTLKIRSTKLEDSAMYFCASSETITSQETQYFGPGTRLLVL.

This chain joins TRBV29-1 and TRBJ2-7; TRBD1 matches at 9 bases. The germline V gene has CDR1 SQVTM and CDR2 ANQGSEA. V lost 7 bases, J lost 0 bases, and 4 bases stayed unmatched. The length of the CDR3 is 13 residues. The CDR3 is CSARQGGSYEQYF. The CDR3 coding sequence is TGCAGCGCCCGACAGGGGGGCTCCTACGAGCAGTACTTC.

The rearrangement links TRBV28 to TRBJ1-2; D may be TRBD1 (6 bases). The CDR3 sequence is 16 residues long. V dropped 4 bases and J dropped 4 bases, with 19 bases sitting between them. Per germline, CDR1 MDHEN and CDR2 SYDVKM. The DNA for the CDR3 is TGTGCCAGCAGTTCCGTGGGTGCAGGGGCAATCTATGGCTACACCTTC. This gives the protein CASSSVGAGAIYGYTF.

A single count supports this clone. The chain uses TRBV29-1 and TRBJ2-1; TRBD2 is a possible D gene (5 bases). The length of the CDR3 is 13 residues. V was cut by 5 bases and J by 4 bases, with 12 bases left in between. Germline lookup yields CDR1 SQVTM and CDR2 ANQGSEA. The DNA for the CDR3 is TGCAGCGTTCGGGGTTTGGGGTACAATGAGCAGTTCTTC. Residues: CSVRGLGYNEQFF.

V and J are TRBV6-6 and TRBJ2-1; 7 positions match TRBD2. The germline gives CDR1 MNHNY, CDR2 SVGAGI (reference sequence). The CDR3 spans 15 residues. V lost 2 bases and J lost 0; bases outside the gene matches: 1. The CDR3 DNA sequence: TGTGCCAGCAGTTACGGCGGGAGCTCCTACAATGAGCAGTTCTTC. This encodes CASSYGGSSYNEQFF.

J is TRBJ2-1 and V is TRBV24-1; either TRBD1 or TRBD2 may supply D (5 bases each). Per germline, CDR1 KGHDR and CDR2 SFDVKD. This CDR3 comprises 15 residues. The V gene lost 4 bases and the J gene lost 9 bases, with 18 bases spanning the gap. CDR3 region: CATSEGVQRLPEQFF. The CDR3 region has the DNA TGTGCCACCAGTGAAGGGGTTCAGCGGTTGCCTGAGCAGTTCTTC.

This chain uses TRBV7-2 with TRBJ1-3; maybe TRBD1 (5 bases). Germline V lookup: CDR1 SGHTA, CDR2 FQGNSA. Trimming pared 5 bases from V and 5 bases from J, leaving 16 bases between. The CDR3 extends over 15 amino acids. CDR3 sequence: CASSHDTGPRNTIYF. CDR3 coding DNA: TGTGCCAGCAGCCATGACACGGGGCCACGAAACACCATATATTTT.

The CDR3 DNA reads TGTGCCAGCAGCGTCGGACTATCCGAAGAGACCCAGTACTTC. Translation gives CASSVGLSEETQYF. The chain links TRBV9 to TRBJ2-5, with a possible D match to TRBD2 (6 bases). CDR1 SGDLS and CDR2 YYNGEE come from the germline V gene. V lost 2 bases to trimming and J lost 3 bases, with 11 bases between them. CDR3 size: 14 residues.

This clone was seen repeatedly, ten times or more. V and J are TRBV7-2 and TRBJ1-2, with TRBD1 identical over 9 bases. The CDR3 covers 14 residues. V dropped 5 bases and J dropped 8; count of bases not matched to a gene: 9. Germline assignment: CDR1 SGHTA and CDR2 FQGNSA. CDR3: CASSQNRGQGGYTF. For the CDR3, the DNA is TGTGCCAGCAGCCAGAACAGGGGGCAGGGCGGCTACACCTTC. The full variable domain, completed using reference TRBV7-2 and TRBJ1-2, is GAGVSQSPSNKVTEKGKDVELRCDPISGHTALYWYRQSLGQGLEFLIYFQGNSAPDKSGLPSDRFSAERTGGSVSTLTIQRTQQEDSAVYLCASSQNRGQGGYTFGSGTRLTVV.

This chain connects TRBV4-2 to TRBJ1-5; no definite D call. Per the germline V gene, CDR1 is LGHNA and CDR2 is YNFKEQ. Trimming removed 0 bases from V and 6 bases from J, with 9 bases in between. The CDR3 extends over 14 amino acids. Written as DNA, the CDR3 is TGTGCCAGCAGCCAAGATGAGGAAGTTCAGCCCCAGCATTTT. The encoded protein is CASSQDEEVQPQHF.

The chain links TRBV7-9 to TRBJ2-4, with 7 bases aligning to TRBD1. This CDR3 comprises 14 residues. CDR1 and CDR2 (germline): SEHNR, FQNEAQ (reference sequence). V shed 5 bases and J 6 bases; nucleotides not matched to a gene: 7. CDR3 amino acids: CASSKTGLRNIQYF. The CDR3 DNA reads TGTGCCAGCAGCAAGACAGGGTTGAGAAACATTCAGTACTTC. The full variable domain, its missing parts supplied by reference TRBV7-9 and TRBJ2-4, is DTGVSQNPRHKITKRGQNVTFRCDPISEHNRLYWYRQTLGQGPEFLTYFQNEAQLEKSRLLSDRFSAERPKGSFSTLEIQRTEQGDSAMYLCASSKTGLRNIQYFGAGTRLSVL.

The chain recombines TRBV2 with TRBJ1-5, with a tentative D call TRBD1 (5 bases). The V end lost 3 bases, the J end lost 7 bases, and 13 bases lay between the germline ends. The germline CDR1 and CDR2 sequences are SNHLY and FYNNEI. The CDR3 runs to 14 residues. Here the CDR3 reads CASSELGPQQPQHF. The CDR3 region has the DNA TGTGCCAGCAGTGAGTTGGGACCCCAACAGCCCCAGCATTTT.

The chain recombines TRBV7-8 with TRBJ2-1, with 11 bases that match TRBD2. The ends lost 5 bases at V and 7 bases at J; junction bases unmatched: 13. Germline lookup yields CDR1 SGHVS and CDR2 FQNEAQ. The CDR3 has 17 amino acids. CDR3 coding DNA: TGTGCCAGCAGCCCGAGAACTAGCGGGAGTGGGGAGAATGAGCAGTTCTTC. Encoded protein: CASSPRTSGSGENEQFF.

CDR3 DNA sequence: TGCGCCAGCAGCCCCGAGCGGGAGACTGGCATTCAGTACTTC. Its protein is CASSPERETGIQYF. The rearrangement uses TRBV4-1 and TRBJ2-4; TRBD2 matches 8 bases. V lost 4 bases, J lost 9 bases, and 8 bases stayed unmatched. Per the germline V gene, CDR1 is MGHRA and CDR2 is YSYEKL. This CDR3 has 14 amino acids.

The chain is built from TRBV5-6 and TRBJ2-2, with 11 bases that match TRBD1. Unmatched junction bases numbered 6, after V lost 1 base and J lost 7 bases. Looked up from germline, CDR1 is SGHDT and CDR2 is YYEEEE. The CDR3 is 16 amino acids. CDR3 DNA: TGTGCCAGCAGCTTGCCCGGACAGGGGGCCGGCGGGGAGCTGTTTTTT. Translating it yields CASSLPGQGAGGELFF.